These 20 T cell receptor beta chains originate from one sample sequenced in a study of PD-1 blockade in classical Hodgkin lymphoma. Assay used: immunoSEQ multiplex PCR; TCRdb lists only in-frame clones, some missing. The table lists tens of thousands of clones, roughly 73% of them singletons, with less than 40% in the top ten. Regarding time point: cycle 4 day 1 (C4D1), after less than 7 weeks of nivolumab. Brentuximab vedotin exposure varied, and every patient relapsed after autologous stem cell transplantation. Material: peripheral blood mononuclear cells (PBMCs), obtained before the fourth cycle of nivolumab. The receptors stem from a human donor with classical Hodgkin lymphoma.

The rearrangement uses TRBV12-1 and TRBJ2-7; TRBD1 is taken as the D call from the table, unchecked against the DNA. TRBV12-1 is a recognized pseudogene. The CDR3 covers 14 residues. The chain's CDR3 is CASSFSGFAYEQYF. The CDR3 nucleotides read TGTGCCAGCAGCTTTTCAGGGTTCGCCTACGAGCAGTACTTC.

This clone was seen only a few times. The rearrangement joins TRBV28 to TRBJ1-2; no reliable D call. The CDR3 spans 12 residues. V shed 6 bases and J shed 6 bases, with 11 bases lying between them. Per germline, CDR1 MDHEN and CDR2 SYDVKM. The CDR3 loop reads CASSRQGDGYTF. The CDR3 region has the DNA TGTGCCAGCAGCCGCCAAGGCGATGGCTACACCTTC.

J is TRBJ1-1 and V is TRBV7-2, with TRBD1 matching over 12 bases. The trim removed 5 bases at V and 3 bases at J, leaving 4 bases unmatched. The CDR3 loop spans 15 amino acids. CDR1 is SGHTA and CDR2 is FQGNSA in the germline V gene. CDR3 sequence: CASSNRDRGHTEAFF. The CDR3 DNA reads as TGTGCCAGCAGCAACAGGGACAGGGGGCACACTGAAGCTTTCTTT.

The V gene is TRBV5-1, the J gene TRBJ1-3; maybe TRBD1 (6 bases). Germline V gene lookup returns CDR1 SGHRS and CDR2 YFSETQ. The CDR3 sequence is 15 residues long. Trimming removed 3 bases from V and 7 bases from J, with 17 bases in between. This chain's CDR3 is CASSSSLTGGNTIYF. CDR3 coding DNA: TGCGCCAGCAGCTCCTCTCTGACAGGAGGGAACACCATATATTTT.

The table lists this clone with a few counts. This sample also contains other DNA sequences that code for the same CDR3. This sequence joins TRBV6-5 and TRBJ1-1, with D uncertain. V was pared by 0 bases and J by 3 bases, with 11 bases between. This CDR3 has 15 residues. Looked up from germline, CDR1 is MNHEY and CDR2 is SVGAGI. CDR3 region: CASSYSRTSDTEAFF. CDR3 nucleotides: TGTGCCAGCAGTTACTCGAGGACCTCCGACACTGAAGCTTTCTTT.

The V gene is TRBV30, the J gene TRBJ2-2; possible D gene TRBD1, 5 bases. Germline lookup yields CDR1 GTSNPN and CDR2 SVGIG (reference sequence). With 3 bases removed from V and 5 bases from J, the gap between germline ends came to 10 bases. The CDR3 is made up of 13 amino acids. The DNA for the CDR3 is TGTGCCTGGAGCGGTCAGGGAACCGGGGAGCTGTTTTTT. It encodes CAWSGQGTGELFF. The complete variable domain, with remaining parts taken from reference TRBV30 and TRBJ2-2, reads SQTIHQWPATLVQPVGSPLSLECTVEGTSNPNLYWYRQAAGRGLQLLFYSVGIGQISSEVPQNLSASRPQDRQFILSSKKLLLSDSGFYLCAWSGQGTGELFFGEGSRLTVL.

The V call is TRBV15, the J call TRBJ2-6; no reliable D call. The germline CDR1 and CDR2 sequences are LNHNV and YYDKDF (reference sequence). Trimming took 0 bases from V and 0 from J, leaving 3 bases between them. The CDR3 consists of 15 residues. Here the CDR3 DNA reads TGTGCCACCAGCAGAGATGGCTCTGGGGCCAACGTCCTGACTTTC. Its translation is CATSRDGSGANVLTF.

This clone was picked up a small number of times. A junction boundary mismatches the germline segment, possibly from a read error. The genes are TRBV7-7 and TRBJ1-6; D possibly corresponds to TRBD1 (6 bases). The CDR3 is 14 amino acids. Germline CDR1 reads SSHAT; CDR2 reads FNYEAQ (reference sequence). CDR3 region: CASSLGRGDSPLHF. The CDR3 DNA follows: TGTGCTAGCAGCTTAGGGAGGGGGGACTCACCCCTCCACTTT.

V gene TRBV6-5 combines with J gene TRBJ1-5; no clear D. Germline CDR1 and CDR2: MNHEY and SVGAGI. The CDR3 spans 15 residues. Deletions cut 0 bases from V and 3 bases from J, with 9 bases between. As DNA, the CDR3 is TGTGCCAGCAGTTACTCGGTGGATTCCAATCAGCCCCAGCATTTT. Amino acid sequence: CASSYSVDSNQPQHF.

The CDR3 here is CASSFFSEDGELFF. Written as DNA, the CDR3 is TGTGCCAGCAGCTTTTTTAGTGAGGACGGGGAGCTGTTTTTT. J is TRBJ2-2 and V is TRBV7-8; no definite D call. CDR3 size: 14 residues. From germline, CDR1 is SGHVS and CDR2 FQNEAQ. V lost 3 bases to trimming and J lost 7 bases, with 12 bases between them.

The J gene is TRBJ1-6, the V gene TRBV19; 9 bases fit TRBD1. Per the germline V gene, CDR1 is LNHDA and CDR2 is SQIVND (reference sequence). The CDR3 has 15 amino acids. Unmatched junction bases numbered 4, after V lost 4 bases and J lost 6 bases. The CDR3 is CASSRTGELNSPLHF. CDR3 nucleotides: TGTGCCAGTAGTAGGACAGGGGAGCTTAATTCACCCCTCCACTTT.

The genes are TRBV10-3 and TRBJ1-3; D might be TRBD1 (5 bases). CDR1 is ENHRY, CDR2 SYGVKD, per germline. Trimming shortened V by 7 bases and J by 0 bases, and 13 bases separated the two germline ends. The CDR3 runs 15 residues. CDR3 amino acids: CAITGGPSSGNTIYF. The CDR3, as DNA: TGTGCCATCACTGGGGGACCGTCCTCTGGAAACACCATATATTTT.

The CDR3 reads CASSRGLAGGLVADTQYF. CDR3 in DNA: TGTGCCAGTAGTAGAGGACTAGCGGGGGGCTTGGTGGCAGATACGCAGTATTTT. The chain has TRBV19 and TRBJ2-3; the match to TRBD2 covers 14 bases. V gave up 4 bases and J gave up 4 bases; unmatched junction bases: 10. The length of the CDR3 is 18 residues. CDR1 and CDR2 (germline): LNHDA, SQIVND (reference sequence).

The chain couples TRBV2 to TRBJ1-1; D gene unclear. Germline CDR1 is SNHLY and CDR2 is FYNNEI. CDR3 length: 13 amino acids. V shed 4 bases and J shed 5 bases, with 11 bases lying between them. In DNA, the CDR3 is TGTGCCAGCAGTGGGGATTCGGGGACTGAAGCTTTCTTT. It translates to CASSGDSGTEAFF.

This chain connects TRBV19 to TRBJ2-2, with D possibly matching TRBD2 (6 bases). Germline V lookup: CDR1 LNHDA, CDR2 SQIVND (reference sequence). This CDR3 is 16 amino acids long. Deletions cut 5 bases from V and 5 bases from J, with 18 bases between. The CDR3 sequence: CASSARRGAGTGELFF. In DNA form, the CDR3 reads TGTGCCAGTAGTGCCCGGCGGGGCGCTGGAACCGGGGAGCTGTTTTTT.

For the CDR3, the DNA is TGTGCCAGCAGCTTAGGTGAGGGGACTGTGCCCCAGCATTTT. Translating it yields CASSLGEGTVPQHF. This chain uses TRBV7-9 with TRBJ1-5, with D possibly matching TRBD1 (5 bases). V lost 1 base and J lost 9, with 13 bases in between. Germline assignment: CDR1 SEHNR and CDR2 FQNEAQ (reference sequence). This CDR3 comprises 14 residues.

V and J are TRBV9 and TRBJ2-2; perhaps TRBD2 as D (6 bases). The CDR3 is 14 residues long. CDR1 is SGDLS, CDR2 YYNGEE, per germline. V gave up 3 bases and J gave up 1 base, with 7 bases separating them. CDR3 residues: CASSAGENTGELFF. CDR3 sequence (DNA): TGTGCCAGCAGCGCGGGGGAGAACACCGGGGAGCTGTTTTTT.

The chain carries TRBV7-2 and TRBJ2-7, with TRBD1 matching 7 bases. The CDR3 totals 13 residues. Germline V lookup: CDR1 SGHTA, CDR2 FQGNSA. Trimming at V came to 5 bases and at J to 6 bases, leaving 7 bases not matched to a gene. The CDR3 coding sequence is TGTGCCAGCAGCGTACAGGGGACCGGCGAGCAGTACTTC. Its translation is CASSVQGTGEQYF.

The chain combines TRBV4-3 with TRBJ1-6, with a weak D call TRBD1 (6 bases). V gave up 1 base and J gave up 10 bases, with 17 bases separating them. Germline V lookup: CDR1 LGHNA, CDR2 YSLEER. The CDR3 loop spans 16 amino acids. The CDR3 spells CASSQGGQGFRSPLHF. The CDR3 coding sequence is TGCGCCAGCAGCCAAGGGGGGCAGGGGTTCAGATCACCCCTCCACTTT.

The V and J genes are TRBV27 and TRBJ2-3, with 9 positions matching TRBD1. The CDR3 has 12 residues. V was clipped by 8 bases and J by 11 bases; unmatched bases: 8. Germline CDR1 and CDR2: MNHEY and SMNVEV (reference sequence). Written as DNA, the CDR3 is TGTGCCAGCGCCTCCGGACAGGGGCAGCAGTATTTT. Translating gives CASASGQGQQYF.